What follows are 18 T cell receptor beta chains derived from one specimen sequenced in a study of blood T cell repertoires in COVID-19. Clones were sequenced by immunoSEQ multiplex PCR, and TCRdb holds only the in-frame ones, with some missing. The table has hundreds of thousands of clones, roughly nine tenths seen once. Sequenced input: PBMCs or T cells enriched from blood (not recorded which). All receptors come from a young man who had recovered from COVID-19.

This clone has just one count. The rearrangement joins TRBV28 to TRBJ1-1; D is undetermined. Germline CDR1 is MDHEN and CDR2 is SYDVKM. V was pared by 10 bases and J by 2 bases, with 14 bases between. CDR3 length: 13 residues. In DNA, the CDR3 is TGTGCCACAACGGTTATAGTCAACACTGAAGCTTTCTTT. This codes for CATTVIVNTEAFF.

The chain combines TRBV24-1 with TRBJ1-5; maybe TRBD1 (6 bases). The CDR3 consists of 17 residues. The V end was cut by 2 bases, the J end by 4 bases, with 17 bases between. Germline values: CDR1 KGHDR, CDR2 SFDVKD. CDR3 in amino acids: CATSDYRGGQGNQPQHF. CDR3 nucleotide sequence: TGTGCCACCAGTGATTATCGAGGCGGGCAGGGGAATCAGCCCCAGCATTTT.

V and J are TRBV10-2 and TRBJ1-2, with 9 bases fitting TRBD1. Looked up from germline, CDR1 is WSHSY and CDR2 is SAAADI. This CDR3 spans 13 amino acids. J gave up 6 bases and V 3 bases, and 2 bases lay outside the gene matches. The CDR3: CASSEWDRDGYTF. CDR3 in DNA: TGCGCCAGCAGTGAATGGGACAGGGATGGCTACACCTTC.

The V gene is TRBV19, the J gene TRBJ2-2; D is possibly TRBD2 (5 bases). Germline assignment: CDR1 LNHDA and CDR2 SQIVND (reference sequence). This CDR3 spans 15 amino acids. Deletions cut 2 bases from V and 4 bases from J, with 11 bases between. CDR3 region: CASSISGSSTGELFF. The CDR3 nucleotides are TGTGCCAGTAGTATATCGGGGTCTTCCACCGGGGAGCTGTTTTTT.

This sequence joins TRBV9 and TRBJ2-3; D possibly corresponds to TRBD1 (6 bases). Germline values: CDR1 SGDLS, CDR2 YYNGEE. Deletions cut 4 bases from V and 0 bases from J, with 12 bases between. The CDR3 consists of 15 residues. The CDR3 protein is CASSLAGGSTDTQYF. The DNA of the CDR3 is TGTGCCAGCAGCCTTGCTGGGGGCAGCACAGATACGCAGTATTTT.

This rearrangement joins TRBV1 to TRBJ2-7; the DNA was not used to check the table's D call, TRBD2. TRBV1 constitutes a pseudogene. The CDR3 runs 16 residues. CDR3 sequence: CTSTSNNGLAGGVQYF. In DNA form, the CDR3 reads TGCACCAGCACCTCAAACAACGGACTAGCGGGAGGTGTGCAGTACTTC.

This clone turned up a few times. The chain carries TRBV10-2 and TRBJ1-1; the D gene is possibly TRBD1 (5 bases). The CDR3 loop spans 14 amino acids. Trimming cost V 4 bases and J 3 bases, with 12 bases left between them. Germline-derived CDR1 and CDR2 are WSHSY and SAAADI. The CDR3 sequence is CASSVGGGDTEAFF. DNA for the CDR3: TGCGCCAGCAGTGTTGGGGGAGGAGACACTGAAGCTTTCTTT.

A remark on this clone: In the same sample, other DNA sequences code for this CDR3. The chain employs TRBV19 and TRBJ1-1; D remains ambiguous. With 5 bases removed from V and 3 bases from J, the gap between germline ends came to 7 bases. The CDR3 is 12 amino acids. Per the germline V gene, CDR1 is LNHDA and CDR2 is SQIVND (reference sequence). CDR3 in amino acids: CASSPGYTEAFF. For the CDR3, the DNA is TGTGCCAGTAGTCCGGGGTACACTGAAGCTTTCTTT.

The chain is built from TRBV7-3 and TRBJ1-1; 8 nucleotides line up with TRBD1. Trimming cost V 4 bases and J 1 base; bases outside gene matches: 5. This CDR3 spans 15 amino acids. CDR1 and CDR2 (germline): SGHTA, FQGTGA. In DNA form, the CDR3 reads TGTGCCAGCAGCTCAAATACAGGGGGGAACACTGAAGCTTTCTTT. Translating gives CASSSNTGGNTEAFF.

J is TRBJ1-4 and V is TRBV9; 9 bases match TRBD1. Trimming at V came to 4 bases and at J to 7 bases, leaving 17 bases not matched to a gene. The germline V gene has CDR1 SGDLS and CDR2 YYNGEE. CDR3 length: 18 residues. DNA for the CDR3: TGTGCCAGCAGCCCACACCTCCCGGGACAGGGTGGAGGTGAAAAACTGTTTTTT. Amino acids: CASSPHLPGQGGGEKLFF.

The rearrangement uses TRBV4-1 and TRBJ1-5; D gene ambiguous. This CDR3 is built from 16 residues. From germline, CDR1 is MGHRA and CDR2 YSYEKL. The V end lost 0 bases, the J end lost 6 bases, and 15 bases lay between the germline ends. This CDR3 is CASSQDSAAPGQPQHF. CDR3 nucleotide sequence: TGCGCCAGCAGCCAAGATTCGGCGGCCCCCGGTCAGCCCCAGCATTTT.

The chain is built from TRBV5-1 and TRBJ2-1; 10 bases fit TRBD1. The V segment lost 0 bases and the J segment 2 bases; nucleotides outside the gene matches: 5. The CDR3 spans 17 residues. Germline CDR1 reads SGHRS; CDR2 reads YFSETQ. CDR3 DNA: TGCGCCAGCAGCTTGGCGACAGGGGGCGTCCCCTACAATGAGCAGTTCTTC. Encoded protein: CASSLATGGVPYNEQFF.

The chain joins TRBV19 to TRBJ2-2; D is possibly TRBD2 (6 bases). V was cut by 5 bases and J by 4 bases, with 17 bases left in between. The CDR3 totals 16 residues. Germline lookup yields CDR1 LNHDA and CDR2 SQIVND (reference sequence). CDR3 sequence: CASSVDLRGSTGELFF. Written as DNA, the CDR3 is TGTGCCAGTAGTGTCGACCTCCGGGGGTCCACCGGGGAGCTGTTTTTT.

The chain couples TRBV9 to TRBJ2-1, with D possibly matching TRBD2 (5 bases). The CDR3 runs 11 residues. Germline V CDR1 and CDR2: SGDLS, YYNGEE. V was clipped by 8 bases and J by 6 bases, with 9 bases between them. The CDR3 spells CASERGNEQFF. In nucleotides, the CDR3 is TGTGCCAGTGAACGGGGCAATGAGCAGTTCTTC.

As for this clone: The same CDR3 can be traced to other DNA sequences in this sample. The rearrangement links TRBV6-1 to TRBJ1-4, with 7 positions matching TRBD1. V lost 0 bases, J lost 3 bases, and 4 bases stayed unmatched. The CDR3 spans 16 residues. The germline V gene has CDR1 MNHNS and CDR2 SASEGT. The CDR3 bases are TGTGCCAGCAGTGAAGCGTCCGGGACAGCTAATGAAAAACTGTTTTTT. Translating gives CASSEASGTANEKLFF.

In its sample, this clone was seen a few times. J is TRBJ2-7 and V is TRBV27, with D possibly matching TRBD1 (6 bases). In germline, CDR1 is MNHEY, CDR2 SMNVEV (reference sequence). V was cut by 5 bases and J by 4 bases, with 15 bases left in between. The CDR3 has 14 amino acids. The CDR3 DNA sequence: TGTGCCAGCAGTCCAAAAGGGGACAAGTACGAGCAGTACTTC. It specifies CASSPKGDKYEQYF.

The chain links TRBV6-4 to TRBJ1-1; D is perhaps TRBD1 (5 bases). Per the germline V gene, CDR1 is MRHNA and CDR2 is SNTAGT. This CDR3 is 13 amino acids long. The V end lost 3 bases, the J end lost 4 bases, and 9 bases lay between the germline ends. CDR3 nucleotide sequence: TGTGCCAGCAGTGAACAGGATGGCACTGAAGCTTTCTTT. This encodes CASSEQDGTEAFF.

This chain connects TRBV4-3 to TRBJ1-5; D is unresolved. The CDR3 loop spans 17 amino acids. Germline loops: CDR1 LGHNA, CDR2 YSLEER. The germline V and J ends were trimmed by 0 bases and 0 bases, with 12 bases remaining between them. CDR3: CASSQDAGFDSNQPQHF. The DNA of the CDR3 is TGCGCCAGCAGCCAAGATGCCGGGTTCGATAGCAATCAGCCCCAGCATTTT.